A selection of T cell receptor beta chains follows, all from one sample in a study of glioma-infiltrating T cells. TCRdb analysed the multiplex PCR reads with MiXCR anew, one entry per CDR3 protein. Of about 140,000 distinct CDR3 sequences listed, about 39% are singletons. Material: glioma tissue, nonneoplastic brain tissue, or PBMCs (not recorded which). The receptors originated from a human donor with low-grade glioma or glioblastoma, undergoing nonglioma brain surgery, or in good health (not recorded which). The CDR3 runs from the conserved cysteine through the conserved F or W. D genes are given only for firm matches. The listing skips clone size in some rows; elsewhere it reads once, few, many or a size class.

clone_size	d_call	j_call	v_call	cdr3_aa	cdr3_nt
NA	NA	TRBJ2-7	TRBV6-6	CASSYSEYPTYF	TGTGCCAGCAGTTACTCGGAATACCCAACGTACTTC
few	NA	TRBJ2-5	TRBV6-1	CASSSTNANQETQYF	TGTGCCAGCAGTTCGACAAATGCTAATCAAGAGACCCAGTACTTC
NA	NA	TRBJ1-2	TRBV4-2	CASTGRGHYGYTF	TGTGCCAGCACGGGCAGGGGCCACTATGGCTACACCTTC
few	NA	TRBJ2-3	TRBV4-3	CASSQADSGTDTQYF	TGCGCCAGCAGCCAAGCGGATTCCGGGACAGATACGCAGTATTTT
NA	NA	TRBJ2-5	TRBV28	CATRKPGRQETQYF	TGTGCCACCCGAAAGCCGGGACGGCAAGAGACCCAGTACTTC
few	TRBD1	TRBJ2-7	TRBV6-1	CASSENSGGSNEQYF	TGTGCCAGCAGTGAAAATTCAGGGGGCTCCAACGAGCAGTACTTC
few	NA	TRBJ2-5	TRBV7-2	CASSWSGVSETQYF	TGTGCCAGCAGCTGGAGTGGGGTTTCAGAGACCCAGTACTTC
NA	NA	TRBJ2-3	TRBV6-1	CAISESIGKGTDTQYF	TGTGCCATCAGTGAGTCTATCGGGAAGGGCACAGATACGCAGTATTTT
few	TRBD1	TRBJ1-5	TRBV7-9	CASSRGQGGQPQHF	TGTGCCAGCAGCCGAGGACAGGGTGGCCAGCCCCAGCATTTT
NA	TRBD1	TRBJ2-7	TRBV11-2	CASSRLMGQNYEQYF	TGTGCCAGCAGCCGTCTCATGGGACAGAACTACGAGCAGTACTTC
NA	NA	TRBJ2-3	TRBV29-1	CSVGPPRGGRPDTQYF	TGCAGCGTTGGGCCGCCGAGAGGGGGGCGCCCAGATACGCAGTATTTT
few	TRBD2	TRBJ2-7	TRBV20-1	CSARPGSGGSYEQYF	TGCAGTGCTAGACCGGGTAGCGGGGGATCCTACGAGCAGTACTTC
NA	NA	TRBJ1-1	TRBV3-1	CASSQDRGRVNTEAFF	TGTGCCAGCAGCCAAGATCGGGGGAGGGTGAACACTGAAGCTTTCTTT
NA	NA	TRBJ1-6	TRBV20-1	CSARGQGSSPLHF	TGCAGTGCTAGAGGTCAGGGTTCTTCACCCCTCCACTTT
NA	NA	TRBJ1-5	TRBV27	CASGLQGPSNQPQHF	TGTGCCAGCGGTTTACAGGGCCCCAGCAATCAGCCCCAGCATTTT
NA	TRBD2	TRBJ2-7	TRBV28	CASSPSSGTSNEQYF	TGTGCCAGCAGCCCGTCTAGCGGGACATCAAATGAGCAGTACTTC
NA	NA	TRBJ2-1	TRBV6-1	CASSTRFNEQFF	TGTGCCAGCAGCACAAGGTTTAATGAGCAGTTCTTC
NA	NA	TRBJ2-1	TRBV7-2	CASSQVGTRGEFF	TGCGCCAGCAGCCAAGTCGGGACCAGGGGGGAGTTCTTC